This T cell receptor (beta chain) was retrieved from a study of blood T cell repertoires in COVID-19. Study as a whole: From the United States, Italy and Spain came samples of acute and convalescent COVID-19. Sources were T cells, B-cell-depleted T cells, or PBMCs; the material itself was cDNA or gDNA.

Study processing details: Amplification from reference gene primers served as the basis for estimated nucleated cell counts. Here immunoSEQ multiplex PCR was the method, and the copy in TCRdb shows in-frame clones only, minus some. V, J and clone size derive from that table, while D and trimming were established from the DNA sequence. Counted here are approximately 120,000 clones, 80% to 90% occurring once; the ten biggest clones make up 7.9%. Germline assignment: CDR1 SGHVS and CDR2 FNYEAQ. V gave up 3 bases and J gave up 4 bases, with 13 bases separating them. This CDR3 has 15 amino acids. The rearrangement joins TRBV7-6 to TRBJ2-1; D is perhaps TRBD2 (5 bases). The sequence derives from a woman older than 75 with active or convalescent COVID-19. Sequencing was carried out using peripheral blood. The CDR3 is CASSFSRDPYNEQFF. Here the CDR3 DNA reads TGTGCCAGCAGCTTTTCGAGGGATCCGTACAATGAGCAGTTCTTC.